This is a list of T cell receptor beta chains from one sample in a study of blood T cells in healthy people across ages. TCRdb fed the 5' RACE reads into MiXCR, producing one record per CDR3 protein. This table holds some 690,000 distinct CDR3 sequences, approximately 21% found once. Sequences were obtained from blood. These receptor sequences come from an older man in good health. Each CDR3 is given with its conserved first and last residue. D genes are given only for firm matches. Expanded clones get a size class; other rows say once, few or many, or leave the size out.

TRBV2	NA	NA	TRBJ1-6	CASSKPPGELKSSYNSPLHF	TGTGCCAGCAGCAAGCCCCCCGGTGAACTAAAGAGCTCCTATAATTCACCCCTCCACTTT
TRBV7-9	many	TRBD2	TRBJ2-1	CASGTSGRYSNEQFF	TGTGCCAGCGGGACTAGCGGGAGGTACTCGAATGAGCAGTTCTTC
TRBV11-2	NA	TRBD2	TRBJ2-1	CASSLSGWAYNEQFF	TGTGCCAGCAGCCTTAGCGGGTGGGCCTACAATGAGCAGTTCTTC
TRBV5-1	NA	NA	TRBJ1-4	CASSLEEAANEKLFF	TGCGCCAGCAGCTTGGAGGAGGCAGCTAATGAAAAACTGTTTTTT
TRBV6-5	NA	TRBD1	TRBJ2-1	CASSYSMGTVYNEQFF	TGTGCCAGCAGTTACTCGATGGGGACAGTCTACAATGAGCAGTTCTTC
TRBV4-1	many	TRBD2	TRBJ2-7	CASSPTGLSIEGEQYF	TGCGCCAGCAGCCCAACGGGACTATCAATAGAGGGGGAGCAGTACTTC
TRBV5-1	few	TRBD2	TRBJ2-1	CASSLAGSLAGGLVQFF	TGCGCCAGCAGCTTGGCGGGAAGTCTAGCGGGGGGCCTCGTGCAGTTCTTC
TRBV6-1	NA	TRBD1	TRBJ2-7	CASSGQGRTYEQYF	TGTGCCAGCAGCGGACAGGGGAGAACCTACGAGCAGTACTTC
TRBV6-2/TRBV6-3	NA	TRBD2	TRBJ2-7	CASSYRLAGRYAQYF	TGTGCCAGCAGTTACCGACTAGCGGGACGCTACGCGCAGTACTTC
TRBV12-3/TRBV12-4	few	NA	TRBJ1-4	CASSHGMAGEKLFF	TGTGCCAGCAGTCACGGGATGGCGGGTGAAAAACTGTTTTTT
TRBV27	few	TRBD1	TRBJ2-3	CASSPGTGRRDTQYF	TGTGCCAGCAGTCCCGGGACAGGGAGGCGGGATACGCAGTATTTT
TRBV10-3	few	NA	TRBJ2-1	CAISGWGYNEQFF	TGTGCCATCAGTGGTTGGGGTTACAATGAGCAGTTCTTC
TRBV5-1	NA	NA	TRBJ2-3	CASSLVSHEADTQYF	TGCGCCAGCAGCTTGGTCTCTCACGAGGCAGATACGCAGTATTTT
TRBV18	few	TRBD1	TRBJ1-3	CASSPPVLGQGRNTIYF	TGTGCCAGCTCACCACCAGTTTTGGGACAGGGAAGAAACACCATATATTTT
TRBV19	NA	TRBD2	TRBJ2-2	CASSLGGTSGGTNTGELFF	TGTGCCAGTAGTCTTGGAGGGACTAGCGGGGGGACGAACACCGGGGAGCTGTTTTTT
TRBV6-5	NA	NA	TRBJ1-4	CASRYGGRTNEKLFF	TGTGCCAGCCGTTATGGGGGGCGAACTAATGAAAAACTGTTTTTT
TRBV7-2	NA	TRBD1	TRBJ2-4	CASSLDPGGAKNIQYF	TGTGCCAGCAGCTTAGATCCAGGGGGAGCCAAAAACATTCAGTACTTC
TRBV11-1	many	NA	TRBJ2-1	CASSTLLSSYNEQFF	TGTGCCAGCAGCACCCTCCTGAGCTCCTACAATGAGCAGTTCTTC
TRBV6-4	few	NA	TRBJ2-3	CASSEGSDTDTQYF	TGTGCCAGCAGTGAGGGGTCGGACACAGATACGCAGTATTTT
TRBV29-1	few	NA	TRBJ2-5	CSVEDPRRQETQYF	TGCAGCGTTGAAGACCCTAGGCGGCAAGAGACCCAGTACTTC
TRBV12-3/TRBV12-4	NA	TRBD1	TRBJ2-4	CASSFGTGGENIQYF	TGTGCCAGCAGTTTCGGGACAGGGGGGGAAAACATTCAGTACTTC
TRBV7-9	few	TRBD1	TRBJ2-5	CASSHGDRSQETQYF	TGTGCCAGCAGCCACGGGGACAGGAGTCAAGAGACCCAGTACTTC
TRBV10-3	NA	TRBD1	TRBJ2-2	CAIRATGVTGELFF	TGTGCCATCAGGGCGACAGGGGTCACCGGGGAGCTGTTTTTT
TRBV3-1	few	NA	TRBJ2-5	CASSTAHRGETQYF	TGTGCCAGCAGCACTGCCCACCGGGGAGAGACCCAGTACTTC
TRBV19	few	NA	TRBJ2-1	CASSISPYNEQFF	TGTGCCAGTAGTATCTCGCCCTACAATGAGCAGTTCTTC
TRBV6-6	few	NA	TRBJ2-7	CASSYRGSQSEQYF	TGTGCCAGCAGTTACAGGGGGTCCCAGAGCGAGCAGTACTTC
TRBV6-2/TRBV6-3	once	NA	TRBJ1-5	CASSYSIQAQGSSQPQHF	TGTGCCAGCAGTTACTCGATACAAGCCCAGGGAAGCAGTCAGCCCCAGCATTTT
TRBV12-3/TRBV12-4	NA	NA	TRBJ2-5	CASSSLDRKETQYF	TGTGCCAGCAGCTCGTTGGACAGAAAAGAGACCCAGTACTTC
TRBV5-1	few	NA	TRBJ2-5	CASSLAQRTTQETQYF	TGCGCCAGCAGCTTAGCCCAGCGGACCACCCAAGAGACCCAGTACTTC
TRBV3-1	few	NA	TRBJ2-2	CASSQTFGSDTGELFF	TGTGCCAGCAGCCAAACTTTCGGATCGGACACCGGGGAGCTGTTTTTT
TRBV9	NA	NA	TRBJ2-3	CASSVYGGAMTDTQYF	TGTGCCAGCAGCGTATATGGTGGGGCTATGACAGATACGCAGTATTTT
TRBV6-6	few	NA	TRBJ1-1	CAARGWTEAFF	TGTGCGGCGCGGGGGTGGACTGAAGCTTTCTTT
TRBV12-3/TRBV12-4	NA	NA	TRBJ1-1	CASSLTGNVDTEAFF	TGTGCCAGCAGTTTGACAGGTAACGTGGACACTGAAGCTTTCTTT
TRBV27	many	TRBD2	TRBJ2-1	CASSLRRGGYNEQFF	TGTGCCAGCAGTTTACGGCGGGGGGGCTACAATGAGCAGTTCTTC
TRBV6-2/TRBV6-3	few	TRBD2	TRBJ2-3	CAHGLAENPPMSTDTQYF	TGTGCCCACGGACTAGCGGAAAATCCGCCTATGAGCACAGATACGCAGTATTTT
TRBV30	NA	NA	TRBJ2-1	CAWGDNYNEQFF	TGTGCCTGGGGGGACAATTACAATGAGCAGTTCTTC
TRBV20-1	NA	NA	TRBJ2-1	CSAVVGTGSSYNEQFF	TGCAGTGCTGTAGTGGGGACCGGGAGCTCCTACAATGAGCAGTTCTTC
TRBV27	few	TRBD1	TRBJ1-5	CASRPDRGRNQPQHF	TGTGCCAGCAGACCTGACAGGGGGAGAAATCAGCCCCAGCATTTT
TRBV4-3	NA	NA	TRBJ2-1	CASSQSASRREQFF	TGCGCCAGCAGCCAATCAGCTAGCAGACGTGAGCAGTTCTTC
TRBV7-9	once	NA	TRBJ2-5	CASSFGYWGLQETQYF	TGTGCCAGCAGCTTTGGGTATTGGGGTCTACAAGAGACCCAGTACTTC
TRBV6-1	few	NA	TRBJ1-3	CASRIIGDTIYF	TGTGCCAGCAGAATCATAGGAGACACCATATATTTT
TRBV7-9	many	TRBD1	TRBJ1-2	CASSFPGTGLNYGYTF	TGTGCCAGCAGCTTCCCCGGGACAGGCCTTAACTATGGCTACACCTTC
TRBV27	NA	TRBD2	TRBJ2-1	CASSFRLAGGEQFF	TGTGCCAGCAGTTTCCGTCTAGCGGGAGGTGAGCAGTTCTTC
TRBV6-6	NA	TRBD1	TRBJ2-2	CASSYRGQGELFF	TGTGCCAGCAGTTACAGGGGGCAAGGGGAGCTGTTTTTT
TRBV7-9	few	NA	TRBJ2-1	CASNLGGGAYNEQFF	TGTGCCAGCAACTTGGGGGGGGGCGCGTACAATGAGCAGTTCTTC
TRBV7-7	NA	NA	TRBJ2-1	CASSSDGGNEQFF	TGTGCCAGCAGCTCCGACGGGGGCAATGAGCAGTTCTTC
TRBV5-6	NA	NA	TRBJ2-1	CASTILSPRNEQFF	TGTGCCAGCACCATACTATCTCCTCGCAATGAGCAGTTCTTC